These 21 T cell receptor beta chains originate from one sample sequenced in a study of metastatic and nonmetastatic thyroid tumors. TCRdb ran MiXCR on the PCR reads. Altogether under 50,000 clones are present, 15% to 20% being singletons, with the ten largest covering approximately 13%. Patients underwent thyroid surgery, and none had received any treatment before it. The specimen was tumor tissue. The receptor set was obtained from a female donor with papillary thyroid cancer or a benign thyroid nodule (not recorded which). Some clones in this sample may be carry-over from other donors' samples.

This clone has a handful of counts. This chain links TRBV19 with TRBJ1-2, with 10 bases fitting TRBD1. With 6 bases clipped from V and 6 bases from J, the junction kept 7 bases outside the gene matches. The CDR3 spans 14 residues. The V gene's germline CDR1 is LNHDA and CDR2 SQIVND (reference sequence). The chain's CDR3 is CASRPMGQGNGYTF. CDR3 nucleotide sequence: TGTGCCAGTAGACCCATGGGACAGGGGAATGGCTACACCTTC.

The gene calls are TRBV28 and TRBJ1-5; 7 bases align to TRBD1. J was trimmed by 4 bases and V by 8 bases; bases with no gene match: 11. The CDR3 is 15 residues long. Germline V gene sequence: CDR1 MDHEN, CDR2 SYDVKM. CDR3 nucleotide sequence: TGTGCCAGCTGGATAGCAGGGGGAACAAATCAGCCCCAGCATTTT. Amino acid sequence: CASWIAGGTNQPQHF.

This clone has ten or more counts. Other nucleotide sequences in the sample specify the same CDR3. V gene TRBV27 combines with J gene TRBJ1-5; 7 bases agree with TRBD1. The germline V gene encodes CDR1 MNHEY and CDR2 SMNVEV (reference sequence). V was pared by 6 bases and J by 11 bases, with 10 bases of the junction left unmatched. The CDR3 runs to 13 residues. This CDR3 is CASSGTASRSQHF. CDR3 in DNA: TGTGCCAGCAGCGGGACAGCTAGCCGGTCCCAGCATTTT.

This clone has a count of ten or more. The chain employs TRBV6-1 and TRBJ1-2; no reliable D call. Between the trimmed V and J ends, which lost 6 bases and 5 bases, there was a span of 22 bases. CDR3 size: 16 residues. Germline V lookup: CDR1 MNHNS, CDR2 SASEGT. CDR3 nucleotide sequence: TGTGCCAGCAGGGGTTACGACCTCCCCAGTGATTATGGCTACACCTTC. Its protein product is CASRGYDLPSDYGYTF.

This chain joins TRBV3-1 and TRBJ2-1, with D hard to call. Germline-derived CDR1 and CDR2 are LGHDT and YNNKEL (reference sequence). This CDR3 region has 14 residues. V was shortened by 0 bases and J by 9 bases, with 12 bases between the two germline ends. The CDR3 loop reads CASSQERRRLEQFF. CDR3 bases: TGTGCCAGCAGCCAAGAAAGACGAAGACTTGAGCAGTTCTTC.

In its sample, this clone was seen many times. The chain uses TRBV25-1 and TRBJ2-1; D remains ambiguous. The V gene's germline CDR1 is MGHDK and CDR2 SYGVNS. V gave up 8 bases and J gave up 5 bases, with 10 bases separating them. The CDR3 extends over 12 amino acids. As DNA, the CDR3 is TGTGCCAGCGCTACTATTAACAATGAGCAGTTCTTC. It yields the protein CASATINNEQFF.

This clone was recorded at least ten times. The chain has TRBV19 and TRBJ1-3; D gene ambiguous. Trimming shortened V by 8 bases and J by 0 bases, and 8 bases separated the two germline ends. This CDR3 comprises 13 residues. Per the germline V gene, CDR1 is LNHDA and CDR2 is SQIVND (reference sequence). Here the CDR3 DNA reads TGTGCCAGTGGGCAGTACTCTGGAAACACCATATATTTT. It specifies CASGQYSGNTIYF.

This clone was seen only a few times. The CDR3: CASSLFLEGGTYNEQFF. CDR3 nucleotide sequence: TGTGCCAGCAGTTTATTCCTAGAGGGGGGTACATACAATGAGCAGTTCTTC. The chain couples TRBV27 to TRBJ2-1; possibly TRBD1 or TRBD2 for D (6 bases each). The CDR3 contains 17 residues. Trimming took 1 base from V and 4 from J, leaving 17 bases between them. Germline-derived CDR1 and CDR2 are MNHEY and SMNVEV (reference sequence).

This clone showed up just once. A much larger clone lies a single base off, so this may be a read error. The chain joins TRBV5-8 to TRBJ2-5; TRBD1 might be the D (5 bases). Trimming removed 4 bases at V and 2 bases at J, with 12 bases between. Germline V gene sequence: CDR1 SGHTS, CDR2 YDEGEE. The CDR3 totals 14 residues. This chain's CDR3 is CASSPKGKQETQYF. As DNA, the CDR3 is TGTGCCAGCAGCCCAAAGGGGAAACAAGAGACCCAGTACTTC.

This clone was recorded many times. The V and J genes are TRBV7-9 and TRBJ2-3; perhaps TRBD2 as D (6 bases). CDR1 is SEHNR, CDR2 FQNEAQ, per germline (reference sequence). This CDR3 is built from 15 residues. V shed 2 bases and J shed 4 bases, with 13 bases lying between them. The CDR3: CASSLRVAGSDTQYF. The CDR3 DNA reads TGTGCCAGCAGCTTACGTGTTGCGGGATCAGATACGCAGTATTTT.

This clone has only a few counts. The gene calls are TRBV6-1 and TRBJ2-7; 7 nucleotides agree with TRBD2. This CDR3 contains 15 residues. Germline assignment: CDR1 MNHNS and CDR2 SASEGT. V was clipped by 6 bases and J by 6 bases; unmatched bases: 14. For the CDR3, the DNA is TGTGCCAGCAGCCGTAGGAGGGAGGGGATTTGCGAGCAGTACTTC. Translated, it gives CASSRRREGICEQYF.

In its sample, this clone ranks as medium-sized (0.01 to 0.1%). The CDR3 DNA follows: TGTGCCAGCAGTGAATGGGAGGGGTCGAACTATGGCTACACCTTC. This gives the protein CASSEWEGSNYGYTF. This rearrangement joins TRBV2 to TRBJ1-2; weak D call: TRBD1 (5 bases). With 2 bases removed from V and 2 bases from J, the gap between germline ends came to 12 bases. Germline V gene lookup returns CDR1 SNHLY and CDR2 FYNNEI. The CDR3 has 15 residues.

The chain joins TRBV4-1 to TRBJ2-5; 8 bases map to TRBD2. This CDR3 region has 16 residues. V dropped 1 base and J dropped 4; count of bases not matched to a gene: 8. The germline gives CDR1 MGHRA, CDR2 YSYEKL. The CDR3 sequence: CASSQAGRAFGETQYF. The DNA for the CDR3 is TGCGCCAGCAGCCAAGCCGGGAGGGCTTTCGGAGAGACCCAGTACTTC.

This clone has a count of ten or more. The chain couples TRBV7-9 to TRBJ2-3, with D perhaps given as TRBD1 or TRBD2 (5 bases each). The CDR3 spans 15 residues. V was shortened by 0 bases and J by 6 bases, with 13 bases between the two germline ends. Germline assignment: CDR1 SEHNR and CDR2 FQNEAQ (reference sequence). CDR3 in DNA: TGTGCCAGCAGCTTAGCCGGGACGCTTCCTGATACGCAGTATTTT. Translation: CASSLAGTLPDTQYF.

In its sample, this clone was seen many times. The rearrangement joins TRBV2 to TRBJ2-5; no clear D. This CDR3 has 11 amino acids. V lost 0 bases and J lost 13, with 9 bases in between. The germline gives CDR1 SNHLY, CDR2 FYNNEI. The CDR3 bases are TGTGCCAGCAGTGAAGCGTCTGGGCCGTACTTC. It codes for CASSEASGPYF.

V gene TRBV5-1 combines with J gene TRBJ2-7, with 7 bases matching TRBD2. The CDR3 length is 13 residues. V gave up 0 bases and J gave up 5 bases; unmatched junction bases: 2. CDR1 is SGHRS, CDR2 YFSETQ, per germline. The CDR3 protein is CASSLGTSNEQYF. The CDR3, as DNA: TGCGCCAGCAGCTTGGGGACTAGTAACGAGCAGTACTTC.

This clone was recorded many times. This sequence joins TRBV6-5 and TRBJ2-5; D might be TRBD2 (5 bases). V lost 4 bases and J 5 bases, leaving 20 bases between the germline ends. CDR3 size: 16 residues. CDR1 MNHEY and CDR2 SVGAGI come from the germline V gene. CDR3 bases: TGTGCCAGCAGTTTCCCCGGCCTGGCGGGTGAGGAGACCCAGTACTTC. Its protein is CASSFPGLAGEETQYF.

The table lists this clone with a count of one. This chain uses TRBV3-1 with TRBJ2-5; D is possibly TRBD2 (6 bases). Germline loops: CDR1 LGHDT, CDR2 YNNKEL (reference sequence). CDR3 length: 14 amino acids. V was cut by 4 bases and J by 5 bases, with 14 bases left in between. Here the CDR3 reads CASSLLEGTETQYF. The CDR3 nucleotides are TGTGCCAGCAGCCTTTTGGAGGGGACGGAGACCCAGTACTTC.

The CDR3 sequence: CASSWDRGGYNEQFF. The CDR3 DNA reads as TGTGCCAGCAGTTGGGACAGGGGAGGCTACAATGAGCAGTTCTTC. The chain is built from TRBV28 and TRBJ2-1; TRBD1 aligns across 10 bases. This CDR3 spans 15 amino acids. Trimming at V came to 4 bases and at J to 3 bases, leaving 3 bases not matched to a gene. Germline V gives CDR1 MDHEN, CDR2 SYDVKM.

The table lists this clone with many counts. This sequence joins TRBV5-1 and TRBJ2-7, with D perhaps assigned TRBD1 or TRBD2 (5 bases each). Trimming cost V 0 bases and J 1 base, with 14 bases left between them. Germline values: CDR1 SGHRS, CDR2 YFSETQ. There are 16 residues in the CDR3. CDR3 DNA sequence: TGCGCCAGCAGCTTGGAAGCCGGGGCGTCGTCCTACGAGCAGTACTTC. Its translation is CASSLEAGASSYEQYF.

The chain is built from TRBV19 and TRBJ2-2; 8 bases fit TRBD2. Germline trimming cut 4 bases from V and 6 bases from J; bases unmatched to any gene: 10. The CDR3 loop spans 16 amino acids. Germline V CDR1 and CDR2: LNHDA, SQIVND (reference sequence). The CDR3: CASSKRAGAGSGELFF. The DNA of the CDR3 is TGTGCCAGTAGTAAACGAGCGGGGGCGGGGTCCGGGGAGCTGTTTTTT.